Each of the 9 T cell receptor beta chains below was sequenced from the same sample in a study of blood T cell repertoires in COVID-19. Method: immunoSEQ multiplex PCR; TCRdb's copy keeps in-frame clones and lacks some. The top ten clones hold more than 0.55% of a sample with more than 250,000 clones, 70% to 90% of them seen once. Specimen: peripheral blood. The receptors here all came from a human donor in a cohort sampled during active COVID-19.

The V and J genes are TRBV19 and TRBJ2-5; TRBD2 is a possible D gene (7 bases). This CDR3 comprises 14 residues. Germline CDR1 reads LNHDA; CDR2 reads SQIVND (reference sequence). The germline V and J ends were trimmed by 10 bases and 5 bases, with 20 bases remaining between them. This chain's CDR3 is CATRWKGEGETQYF. The CDR3 DNA follows: TGTGCCACCCGGTGGAAGGGGGAGGGGGAGACCCAGTACTTC.

The chain is built from TRBV18 and TRBJ2-7, with 8 bases fitting TRBD2. CDR1 is KGHSH and CDR2 is LQKENI in the germline V gene. The ends lost 6 bases at V and 0 bases at J; junction bases unmatched: 4. CDR3 length equals 14 residues. CDR3 sequence reads: CASSLSGSSYEQYF. The CDR3 bases are TGTGCCAGCTCCCTCAGCGGGAGCTCCTACGAGCAGTACTTC.

V usage is TRBV7-2 and J usage is TRBJ2-1, with a tentative D call TRBD1 (6 bases). Germline V gene lookup returns CDR1 SGHTA and CDR2 FQGNSA. V was clipped by 3 bases and J by 8 bases, with 20 bases between them. The CDR3 sequence is 16 residues long. The CDR3 sequence is CASSFSPGTSWDEQFF. CDR3 sequence (DNA): TGTGCCAGCAGCTTTAGCCCCGGGACATCCTGGGATGAGCAGTTCTTC.

This clone was detected once. The V call is TRBV27, the J call TRBJ2-7, with TRBD2 matching 9 bases. In germline, CDR1 is MNHEY, CDR2 SMNVEV (reference sequence). The ends lost 6 bases at V and 7 bases at J; junction bases unmatched: 13. The CDR3 runs to 15 residues. Written as DNA, the CDR3 is TGTGCCAGCAGAACAGCGGGAGGCCCTTGGGGGGAGCAGTACTTC. As protein: CASRTAGGPWGEQYF.

The chain joins TRBV10-1 to TRBJ2-1; 7 bases map to TRBD2. The junction had 5 bases not matched to a gene; V was cut back by 4 bases and J by 2 bases. CDR1 and CDR2 from the germline V gene are WNHNN and SYGVQD (reference sequence). The CDR3 spans 15 residues. CDR3 region: CASSGERGAYNEQFF. CDR3 DNA: TGCGCCAGCAGTGGGGAGCGGGGCGCCTACAATGAGCAGTTCTTC.

Only a few counts were recorded for this clone. The chain links TRBV6-7 to TRBJ2-7, with TRBD1 as a possible D gene (5 bases). TRBV6-7 is an ORF, and what it does is uncertain. V lost 7 bases and J lost 7, with 14 bases in between. The CDR3 covers 12 residues. The CDR3 DNA is TGTGCCAGCAAGCACTCCCAGGGAGAGCAGTACTTC. This translates into CASKHSQGEQYF.

The chain has TRBV28 and TRBJ1-2, with D tentatively TRBD1 (5 bases). Germline V gene sequence: CDR1 MDHEN, CDR2 SYDVKM. The CDR3 runs 15 residues. The V and J ends lost 2 bases and 2 bases respectively, with 12 bases between them. The CDR3 protein is CASSLNSAGNYGYTF. The CDR3 bases are TGTGCCAGCAGTTTAAATTCTGCAGGGAACTATGGCTACACCTTC.

This chain connects TRBV7-9 to TRBJ1-1; a possible D gene is TRBD1 (5 bases). V was clipped by 5 bases and J by 5 bases, with 18 bases between them. This CDR3 has 15 amino acids. Germline assignment: CDR1 SEHNR and CDR2 FQNEAQ (reference sequence). CDR3 nucleotides: TGTGCCAGCAGCCCACATAGAACAGGCGCGACTGAAGCTTTCTTT. This sequence encodes CASSPHRTGATEAFF.

The V gene is TRBV7-2, the J gene TRBJ1-5, with D tentatively TRBD1 (6 bases). The length of the CDR3 is 13 residues. V dropped 5 bases and J dropped 7 bases, with 12 bases sitting between them. Germline CDR1 is SGHTA and CDR2 is FQGNSA. CDR3 sequence (DNA): TGTGCCAGCAGCGAGGGGGTAAGACAGCCCCAGCATTTT. Amino acids: CASSEGVRQPQHF.